This T cell receptor beta chain is drawn from a study of control samples from healthy donors and cancer patients (TCRdb year 2020). Points on this clone: It lacks a known antigen. Base qualities are not recorded, but no much larger clone differs from it by a single base.

The germline V gene gives CDR1 as SQVTM and CDR2 as ANQGSEA. V and J are truncated by 4 bases and 5 bases respectively, leaving an intervening sequence of 11 bases. There are 12 amino acids in the CDR3, from cysteine to phenylalanine inclusive. CDR3 DNA is the only sequence kept; it has 36 bases, read in frame from the first base. The library came from the immunoSEQ multiplex PCR assay. Sourced from immuneACCESS, this table was stored by TCRdb with only in-frame sequences that have V and J called. A share of the clones is absent; for the studies checked, an unresolved V gene accounts for under half, and the remainder has no known explanation. In all, the sample holds some 120,000 clones, and 87% of those were seen once. About 12% of the sample is taken by the ten largest.

This sequence was found in a man aged 30 to 39 in good health. This chain is built from TRBV29-1 and TRBJ2-5; TRBD2 is a weak D gene call, 6 bases matching. What was sequenced was blood. The nucleotides read TGCAGCGTTGGGGCGGGGAGGGAGACCCAGTACTTC. Its amino acids are CSVGAGRETQYF. Full variable domain (CDR3 extended with the reference TRBV29-1 and TRBJ2-5 proteins): SAVISQKPSRDICQRGTSLTIQCQVDSQVTMMFWYRQQPGQSLTLIATANQGSEATYESGFVIDKFPISRPNLTFSTLTVSNMSPEDSSIYLCSVGAGRETQYFGPGTRLLVL.